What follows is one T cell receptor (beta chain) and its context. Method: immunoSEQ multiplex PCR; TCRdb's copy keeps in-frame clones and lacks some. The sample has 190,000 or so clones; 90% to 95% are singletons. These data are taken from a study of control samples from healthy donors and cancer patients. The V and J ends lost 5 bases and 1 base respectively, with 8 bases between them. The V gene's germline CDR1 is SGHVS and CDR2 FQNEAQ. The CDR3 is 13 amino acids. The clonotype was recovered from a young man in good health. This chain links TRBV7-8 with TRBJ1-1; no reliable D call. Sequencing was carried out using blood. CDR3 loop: CASSVGRNTEAFF. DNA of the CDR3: TGTGCCAGCAGCGTAGGACGGAACACTGAAGCTTTCTTT.